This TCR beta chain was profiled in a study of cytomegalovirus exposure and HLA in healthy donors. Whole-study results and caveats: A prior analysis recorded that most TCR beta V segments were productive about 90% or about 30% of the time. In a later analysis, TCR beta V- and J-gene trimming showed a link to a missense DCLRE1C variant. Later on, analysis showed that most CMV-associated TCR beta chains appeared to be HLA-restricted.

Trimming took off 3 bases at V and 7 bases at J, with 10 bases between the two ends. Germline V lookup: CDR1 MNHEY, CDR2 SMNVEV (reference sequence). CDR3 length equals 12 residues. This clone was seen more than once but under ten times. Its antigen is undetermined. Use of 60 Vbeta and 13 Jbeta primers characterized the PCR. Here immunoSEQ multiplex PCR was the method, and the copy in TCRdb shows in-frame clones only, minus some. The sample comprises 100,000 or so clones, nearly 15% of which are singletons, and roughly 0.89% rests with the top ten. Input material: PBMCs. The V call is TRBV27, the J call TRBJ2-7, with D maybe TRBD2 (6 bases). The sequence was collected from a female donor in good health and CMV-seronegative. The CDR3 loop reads CASSFPGGEQYF. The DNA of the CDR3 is TGTGCCAGCAGTTTCCCCGGGGGTGAGCAGTACTTC.